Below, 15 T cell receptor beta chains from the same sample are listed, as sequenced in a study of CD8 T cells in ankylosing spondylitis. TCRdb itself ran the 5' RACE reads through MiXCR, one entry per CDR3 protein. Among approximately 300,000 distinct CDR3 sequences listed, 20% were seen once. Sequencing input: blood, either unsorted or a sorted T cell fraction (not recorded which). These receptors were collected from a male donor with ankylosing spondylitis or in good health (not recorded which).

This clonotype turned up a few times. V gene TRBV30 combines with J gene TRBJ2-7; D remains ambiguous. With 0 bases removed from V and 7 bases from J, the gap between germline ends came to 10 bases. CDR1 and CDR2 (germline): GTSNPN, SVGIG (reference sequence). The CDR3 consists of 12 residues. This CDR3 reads CAWSVIEREQYV. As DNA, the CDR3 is TGTGCCTGGAGTGTAATCGAGAGGGAGCAGTACGTC.

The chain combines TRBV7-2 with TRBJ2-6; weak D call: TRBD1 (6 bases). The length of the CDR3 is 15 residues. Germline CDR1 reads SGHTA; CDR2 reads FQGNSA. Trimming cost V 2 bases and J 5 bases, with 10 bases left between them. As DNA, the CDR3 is TGTGCCAGCAGCTTAACAGGGACATGGGCCAACGTCCTGACTTTC. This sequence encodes CASSLTGTWANVLTF. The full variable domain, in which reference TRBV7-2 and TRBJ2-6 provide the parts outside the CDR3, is GAGVSQSPSNKVTEKGKDVELRCDPISGHTALYWYRQSLGQGLEFLIYFQGNSAPDKSGLPSDRFSAERTGGSVSTLTIQRTQQEDSAVYLCASSLTGTWANVLTFGAGSRLTVL.

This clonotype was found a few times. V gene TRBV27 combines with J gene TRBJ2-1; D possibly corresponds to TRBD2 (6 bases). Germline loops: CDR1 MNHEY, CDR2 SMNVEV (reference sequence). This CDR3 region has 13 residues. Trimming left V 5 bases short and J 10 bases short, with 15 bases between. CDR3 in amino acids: CASSLEPAGEQFF. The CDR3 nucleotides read TGTGCCAGCAGTCTCGAACCCGCGGGGGAGCAGTTCTTC.

CDR3 sequence (DNA): TGTGCCAGCAGTTACTCGGGACAGGGGTCTGGCTCCTATAATTCACCCCTCCACTTT. It is translated as CASSYSGQGSGSYNSPLHF. This chain links TRBV6-5 with TRBJ1-6, with TRBD1 identical over 10 bases. The CDR3 is 19 amino acids. V was pared by 0 bases and J by 0 bases, with 5 bases of the junction left unmatched. Germline CDR1 MNHEY, CDR2 SVGAGI.

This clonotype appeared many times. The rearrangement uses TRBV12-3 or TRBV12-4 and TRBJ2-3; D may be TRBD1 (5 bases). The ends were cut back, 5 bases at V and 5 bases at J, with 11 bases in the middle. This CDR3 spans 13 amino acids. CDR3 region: CASSASRVDTQYF. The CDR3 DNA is TGTGCCAGCAGTGCAAGCAGGGTAGATACGCAGTATTTT.

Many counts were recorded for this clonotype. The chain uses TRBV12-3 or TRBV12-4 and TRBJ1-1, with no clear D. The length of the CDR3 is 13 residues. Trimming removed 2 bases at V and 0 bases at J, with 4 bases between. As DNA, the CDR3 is TGTGCCAGCAGTTTAATAATGAACACTGAAGCTTTCTTT. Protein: CASSLIMNTEAFF.

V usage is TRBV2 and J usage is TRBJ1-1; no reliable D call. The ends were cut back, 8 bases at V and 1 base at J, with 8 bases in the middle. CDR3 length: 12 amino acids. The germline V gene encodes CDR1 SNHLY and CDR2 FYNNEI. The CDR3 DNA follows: TGTGCCAGCCGCCCCGAGAACACTGAAGCTTTCTTT. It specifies CASRPENTEAFF. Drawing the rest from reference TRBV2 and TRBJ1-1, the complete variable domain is EPEVTQTPSHQVTQMGQEVILRCVPISNHLYFYWYRQILGQKVEFLVSFYNNEISEKSEIFDDQFSVERPDGSNFTLKIRSTKLEDSAMYFCASRPENTEAFFGQGTRLTVV.

CDR3 bases: TGCAGTGCTAGCCTGGCTAGCGGGGGGTTCGGTACGCAGTATTTT. Translating gives CSASLASGGFGTQYF. V gene TRBV20-1 combines with J gene TRBJ2-3; 11 bases agree with TRBD2. There are 15 residues in the CDR3. V was pared by 3 bases and J by 8 bases, with 10 bases of the junction left unmatched. Germline V gene sequence: CDR1 DFQATT, CDR2 SNEGSKA (reference sequence).

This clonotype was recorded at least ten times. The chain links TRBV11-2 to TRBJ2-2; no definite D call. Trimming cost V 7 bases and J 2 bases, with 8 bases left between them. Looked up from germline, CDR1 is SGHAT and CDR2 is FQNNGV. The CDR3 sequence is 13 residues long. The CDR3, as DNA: TGTGCCAGCACCAAACCCAACACCGGGGAGCTGTTTTTT. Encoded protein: CASTKPNTGELFF. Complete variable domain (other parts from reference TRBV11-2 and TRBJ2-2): EAGVAQSPRYKIIEKRQSVAFWCNPISGHATLYWYQQILGQGPKLLIQFQNNGVVDDSQLPKDRFSAERLKGVDSTLKIQPAKLEDSAVYLCASTKPNTGELFFGEGSRLTVL.

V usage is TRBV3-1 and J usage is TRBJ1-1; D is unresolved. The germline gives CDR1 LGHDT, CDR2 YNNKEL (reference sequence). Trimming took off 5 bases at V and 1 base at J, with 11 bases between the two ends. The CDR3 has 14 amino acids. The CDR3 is CASSWESRNTEAFF. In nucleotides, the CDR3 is TGTGCCAGCAGCTGGGAATCAAGGAACACTGAAGCTTTCTTT.

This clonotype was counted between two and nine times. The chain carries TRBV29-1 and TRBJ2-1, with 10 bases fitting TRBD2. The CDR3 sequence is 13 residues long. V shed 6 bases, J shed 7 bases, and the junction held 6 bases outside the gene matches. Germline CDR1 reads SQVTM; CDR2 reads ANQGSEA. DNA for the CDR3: TGCAGCGTAGCGGGGGGGCCAGGGAATGAGCAGTTCTTC. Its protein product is CSVAGGPGNEQFF.

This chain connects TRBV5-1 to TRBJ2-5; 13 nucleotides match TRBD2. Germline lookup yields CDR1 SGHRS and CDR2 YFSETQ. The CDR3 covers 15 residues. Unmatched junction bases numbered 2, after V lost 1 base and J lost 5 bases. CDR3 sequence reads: CASSLTSGRAETQYF. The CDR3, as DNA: TGCGCCAGCAGCTTGACTAGCGGGAGGGCGGAGACCCAGTACTTC.

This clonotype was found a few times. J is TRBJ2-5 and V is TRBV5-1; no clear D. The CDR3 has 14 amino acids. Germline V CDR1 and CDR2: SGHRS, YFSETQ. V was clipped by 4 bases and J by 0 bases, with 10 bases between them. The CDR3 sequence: CASSGGPYQETQYF. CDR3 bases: TGCGCCAGCAGCGGCGGTCCGTACCAAGAGACCCAGTACTTC. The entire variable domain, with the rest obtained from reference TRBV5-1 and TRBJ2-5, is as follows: KAGVTQTPRYLIKTRGQQVTLSCSPISGHRSVSWYQQTPGQGLQFLFEYFSETQRNKGNFPGRFSGRQFSNSRSEMNVSTLELGDSALYLCASSGGPYQETQYFGPGTRLLVL.

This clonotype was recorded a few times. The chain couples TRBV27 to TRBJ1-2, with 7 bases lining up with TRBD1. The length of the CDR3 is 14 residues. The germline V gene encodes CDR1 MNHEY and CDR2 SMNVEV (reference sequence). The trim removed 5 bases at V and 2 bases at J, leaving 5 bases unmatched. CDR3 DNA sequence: TGTGCCAGCAGTCCTGGGGGACAGAACTATGGCTACACCTTC. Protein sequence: CASSPGGQNYGYTF.

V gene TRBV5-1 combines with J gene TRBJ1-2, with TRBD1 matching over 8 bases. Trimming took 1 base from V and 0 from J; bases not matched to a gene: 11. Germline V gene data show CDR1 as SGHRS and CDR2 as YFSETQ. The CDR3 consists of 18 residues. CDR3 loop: CASSLPTQGASTNYGYTF. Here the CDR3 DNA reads TGCGCCAGCAGCTTGCCGACCCAGGGGGCTTCTACTAACTATGGCTACACCTTC.